The 19 T cell receptor beta chains below come from one sample, sequenced in a study of response to subunit inactivated influenza vaccine (dated by TCRdb to 2017 to 2018). The library was generated by RT-PCR. Reads for this sample came from an Illumina HiSeq 2500. The public reads were reanalyzed by TCRdb: fastp trimming at Q25, MiXCR alignment, in-frame beta chains only. A single entry per CDR3 protein holds the most common genes and DNA from its merged rows. This sample is represented by about 570,000 distinct CDR3 sequences; 11% of them were singletons. The ten largest clones capture more than 9.5% of the sample. These sequences were also reported in another study, on T cells expressing NK-cell markers. The second source states: TCR beta cDNA libraries were prepared using 5'RACE template switching, which introduced a universal primer site and unique molecular identifiers.

This material consisted of PBMCs from blood, taken on the day of vaccination. All receptors derive from a man between 50 and 59 years old who received an inactivated influenza vaccine. Donor details come from another sample of the same person, matched by shared clones.

The rearrangement joins TRBV27 to TRBJ1-1, with TRBD1 matching over 7 bases. The V and J ends lost 6 bases and 4 bases, in that order; junction bases with no gene match: 11. There are 15 residues in the CDR3. The germline V gene has CDR1 MNHEY and CDR2 SMNVEV (reference sequence). This chain's CDR3 is CASRRRQGPGTEAFF. The CDR3 nucleotides read TGTGCCAGCAGACGGAGACAGGGCCCGGGCACTGAAGCTTTCTTT.

This clonotype was observed once. The V and J genes are TRBV9 and TRBJ2-3, with D possibly TRBD2 on 7 matching bases. This CDR3 comprises 18 residues. Trimming took 3 bases from V and 1 from J, leaving 21 bases between them. Germline CDR1 reads SGDLS; CDR2 reads YYNGEE. The CDR3 region is CASSAPLRGGPGTDTQYF. The DNA for the CDR3 is TGTGCCAGCAGCGCGCCCCTCAGGGGAGGGCCCGGCACAGATACGCAGTATTTT. The full variable domain, completed using reference TRBV9 and TRBJ2-3, is DSGVTQTPKHLITATGQRVTLRCSPRSGDLSVYWYQQSLDQGLQFLIQYYNGEERAKGNILERFSAQQFPDLHSELNLSSLELGDSALYFCASSAPLRGGPGTDTQYFGPGTRLTVL.

The rearrangement joins TRBV7-6 to TRBJ2-1; 7 nucleotides line up with TRBD2. Germline CDR1 reads SGHVS; CDR2 reads FNYEAQ. The V and J ends lost 4 bases and 6 bases, in that order; junction bases with no gene match: 9. This CDR3 has 15 amino acids. The CDR3 nucleotides read TGTGCCAGCAGCTCGACAAACGGGGGGTTCAATGAGCAGTTCTTC. This codes for CASSSTNGGFNEQFF.

This clonotype was counted between two and nine times. V is TRBV24-1 and J is TRBJ2-5; D is perhaps TRBD1 or TRBD2 (6 bases each). V lost 2 bases to trimming and J lost 3 bases, with 18 bases between them. Germline CDR1 KGHDR, CDR2 SFDVKD. This CDR3 has 17 residues. The CDR3 sequence is CATSDSPGGGQEETQYF. CDR3 nucleotides: TGTGCCACCAGTGATTCCCCCGGGGGCGGGCAAGAAGAGACCCAGTACTTC.

This rearrangement joins TRBV7-2 to TRBJ1-2; 8 nucleotides agree with TRBD1. The CDR3 length is 14 residues. V trimming: 3 bases; J trimming: 3 bases; junction bases outside the gene matches: 3. Germline CDR1 reads SGHTA; CDR2 reads FQGNSA. CDR3 region: CASSLQGADYGYTF. The CDR3 DNA reads TGTGCCAGCAGCTTGCAGGGGGCGGACTATGGCTACACCTTC.

This clonotype was seen more than once but under ten times. The gene calls are TRBV24-1 and TRBJ2-3, with D perhaps given as TRBD1 or TRBD2 (5 bases each). The CDR3 spans 13 residues. V was trimmed by 7 bases and J by 5 bases, leaving 12 bases between them. Germline V lookup: CDR1 KGHDR, CDR2 SFDVKD. The CDR3 loop is CATRAGDGDTQYF. In nucleotides, the CDR3 is TGTGCCACCAGGGCTGGGGACGGAGATACGCAGTATTTT.

This clonotype was detected many times. V usage is TRBV7-2 and J usage is TRBJ1-5; D perhaps matches TRBD1 (5 bases). Trimming took off 5 bases at V and 4 bases at J, with 9 bases between the two ends. This CDR3 is 13 amino acids long. In germline, CDR1 is SGHTA, CDR2 FQGNSA. The CDR3 coding sequence is TGTGCCAGCAGCCAAGAGGGGAATCAGCCCCAGCATTTT. Protein sequence: CASSQEGNQPQHF.

V is TRBV5-5 and J is TRBJ2-1; 12 nucleotides align to TRBD1. Unmatched junction bases numbered 5, after V lost 3 bases and J lost 4 bases. Per the germline V gene, CDR1 is SGHKS and CDR2 is YYEKEE (reference sequence). The CDR3 runs to 16 residues. The CDR3 protein is CASSSGQGARYNEQFF. The CDR3 nucleotides read TGTGCCAGCAGCTCGGGACAGGGGGCGCGATACAATGAGCAGTTCTTC.

This clonotype was counted many times. This chain uses TRBV15 with TRBJ2-4; the D is unclear. The CDR3 has 16 amino acids. Germline CDR1 and CDR2: LNHNV and YYDKDF (reference sequence). Trimming pared 0 bases from V and 6 bases from J, leaving 15 bases between. The CDR3 sequence is CATSRDKGFRSNIQYF. CDR3 coding DNA: TGTGCCACCAGCAGAGATAAGGGCTTCAGATCAAACATTCAGTACTTC. The full variable domain, rest sourced from reference TRBV15 and TRBJ2-4, is DAMVIQNPRYQVTQFGKPVTLSCSQTLNHNVMYWYQQKSSQAPKLLFHYYDKDFNNEADTPDNFQSRRPNTSFCFLDIRSPGLGDTAMYLCATSRDKGFRSNIQYFGAGTRLSVL.

This clonotype was counted only a few times. The chain has TRBV14 and TRBJ1-2; no clear D. This CDR3 region has 12 residues. The germline V gene encodes CDR1 SGHDN and CDR2 FVKESK. Trimming stripped 1 base from V and 7 bases from J, with 7 bases between. The CDR3 sequence: CASSQAGTGYTF. Here the CDR3 DNA reads TGTGCCAGCAGCCAAGCTGGTACTGGCTACACCTTC. Supplemented by reference TRBV14 and TRBJ1-2, the full variable domain reads EAGVTQFPSHSVIEKGQTVTLRCDPISGHDNLYWYRRVMGKEIKFLLHFVKESKQDESGMPNNRFLAERTGGTYSTLKVQPAELEDSGVYFCASSQAGTGYTFGSGTRLTVV.

The rearrangement uses TRBV20-1 and TRBJ2-3; TRBD2 aligns across 14 bases. The V gene end was trimmed by 6 bases and the J gene end by 0 bases; junction bases not matched to a gene: 5. CDR3 length equals 16 residues. Germline CDR1 and CDR2: DFQATT and SNEGSKA (reference sequence). CDR3: CSAGTSGRSSTDTQYF. In DNA form, the CDR3 reads TGCAGTGCGGGGACTAGCGGGAGATCTAGCACAGATACGCAGTATTTT.

This clonotype was seen more than once but under ten times. V usage is TRBV27 and J usage is TRBJ2-7, with TRBD1 as a possible D gene (6 bases). CDR3 length equals 14 residues. The germline CDR1 and CDR2 sequences are MNHEY and SMNVEV (reference sequence). V was trimmed by 5 bases and J by 0 bases, leaving 11 bases between them. CDR3 sequence reads: CASSPWTDSYEQYF. The CDR3 DNA reads TGTGCCAGCAGTCCATGGACAGACTCCTACGAGCAGTACTTC.

A few counts support this clonotype. The rearrangement joins TRBV3-1 to TRBJ2-2; TRBD2 aligns across 11 bases. The CDR3 has 16 residues. J gave up 3 bases and V 4 bases, and 4 bases lay outside the gene matches. The germline CDR1 and CDR2 sequences are LGHDT and YNNKEL (reference sequence). The CDR3 bases are TGTGCCAGCAGCCTAGGGACTAGCGGTTACACCGGGGAGCTGTTTTTT. Protein sequence: CASSLGTSGYTGELFF.

V usage is TRBV12-3 or TRBV12-4 and J usage is TRBJ2-1; 11 bases are a match to TRBD2. Trimming cost V 1 base and J 8 bases; bases outside gene matches: 4. The CDR3 runs to 15 residues. The CDR3 loop is CASSLGGLADDEQFF. The CDR3 nucleotides read TGTGCCAGCAGTTTAGGGGGACTAGCGGACGATGAGCAGTTCTTC.

This sequence joins TRBV19 and TRBJ1-1; D not resolved. The CDR3 runs 12 residues. Per germline, CDR1 LNHDA and CDR2 SQIVND (reference sequence). The V end lost 8 bases, the J end lost 3 bases, and 10 bases lay between the germline ends. CDR3 coding DNA: TGTGCCAGTGCGAAACTCTACACTGAAGCTTTCTTT. Amino acids: CASAKLYTEAFF.

The chain employs TRBV7-8 and TRBJ2-5; TRBD1 or TRBD2 may be the D gene (5 bases each). The CDR3 contains 16 residues. With 5 bases removed from V and 5 bases from J, the gap between germline ends came to 21 bases. Germline V lookup: CDR1 SGHVS, CDR2 FQNEAQ. The CDR3 DNA reads TGTGCCAGCAGCCTGGGGATACCGGGACCCTACGAGACCCAGTACTTC. Translation gives CASSLGIPGPYETQYF.

This clonotype was counted a few times. J is TRBJ2-3 and V is TRBV4-3; 10 bases align to TRBD2. Germline CDR1 reads LGHNA; CDR2 reads YSLEER. The length of the CDR3 is 18 residues. The V segment lost 3 bases and the J segment 2 bases; nucleotides outside the gene matches: 11. The CDR3 loop is CASSQGHELAGYTDTQYF. The CDR3, as DNA: TGCGCCAGCAGCCAGGGACATGAACTAGCGGGGTACACAGATACGCAGTATTTT.

This clonotype showed up many times. The genes are TRBV6-1 and TRBJ1-5; D ambiguous. Trimming shortened V by 8 bases and J by 0 bases, and 14 bases separated the two germline ends. The CDR3 consists of 15 residues. Germline V gene lookup returns CDR1 MNHNS and CDR2 SASEGT. CDR3 DNA: TGTGCCAGCCTTGGACTGCGCGATAGCAATCAGCCCCAGCATTTT. Encoded protein: CASLGLRDSNQPQHF.

The chain combines TRBV2 with TRBJ2-7; unclear D gene. The V end lost 6 bases, the J end lost 7 bases, and 13 bases lay between the germline ends. CDR3 length equals 12 residues. Germline V gives CDR1 SNHLY, CDR2 FYNNEI. The CDR3 loop is CASSRVTGEQYF. DNA for the CDR3: TGTGCCAGCAGCCGGGTCACTGGGGAGCAGTACTTC.